Below, 26 T cell receptor beta chains from the same sample are listed, as sequenced in a study of beta chain features in type 1 diabetes. Expressed TCRB transcripts were sequenced, since all the RNA that had been isolated was reverse transcribed. TCRdb's table, derived via immunoSEQ multiplex PCR, lists solely in-frame clones and lacks some. The table records about half a million clones, approximately 10% of them present only once. Sequencing input: naive CD4+ T cells from blood. The receptors derive from a woman younger than 30 in good health.

The chain joins TRBV7-2 to TRBJ1-3; no reliable D call. V was pared by 5 bases and J by 0 bases, with 11 bases between. The germline V gene encodes CDR1 SGHTA and CDR2 FQGNSA. The CDR3 has 15 amino acids. In DNA, the CDR3 is TGTGCCAGCAGCCCACGACTGTACTCTGGAAACACCATATATTTT. Translating gives CASSPRLYSGNTIYF. Combining the CDR3 with reference TRBV7-2 and TRBJ1-3 gives the whole variable domain GAGVSQSPSNKVTEKGKDVELRCDPISGHTALYWYRQSLGQGLEFLIYFQGNSAPDKSGLPSDRFSAERTGGSVSTLTIQRTQQEDSAVYLCASSPRLYSGNTIYFGEGSWLTVV.

The V and J genes are TRBV28 and TRBJ2-3; 9 nucleotides agree with TRBD2. Germline trimming cut 6 bases from V and 11 bases from J; bases unmatched to any gene: 18. The CDR3 spans 16 residues. CDR1 is MDHEN, CDR2 SYDVKM, per germline. The DNA for the CDR3 is TGTGCCAGCAGAGACGCGCGGGCTAGCGGGGTAAGGTGGCAGTATTTT. Its protein product is CASRDARASGVRWQYF.

This clone has only a few counts. V is TRBV7-9 and J is TRBJ2-7; a possible D gene is TRBD2 (6 bases). The CDR3 loop spans 16 amino acids. The germline gives CDR1 SEHNR, CDR2 FQNEAQ (reference sequence). V lost 1 base, J lost 0 bases, and 13 bases lay in between. The CDR3, as DNA: TGTGCCAGCAGCTTAGGCTCGGCTAGCGCCTCCTACGAGCAGTACTTC. Protein sequence: CASSLGSASASYEQYF.

V gene TRBV5-1 combines with J gene TRBJ1-1; 7 bases are shared with TRBD1. This CDR3 contains 14 residues. V lost 0 bases to trimming and J lost 6 bases; unmatched junction nucleotides: 5. Germline CDR1 and CDR2: SGHRS and YFSETQ. CDR3 loop: CASSLDSQGAEAFF. The DNA of the CDR3 is TGCGCCAGCAGCTTGGATTCCCAGGGGGCTGAAGCTTTCTTT.

This clone has ten or more counts. The chain couples TRBV30 to TRBJ1-5; TRBD1 matches 10 bases. V shed 1 base and J 6 bases; nucleotides not matched to a gene: 6. CDR3 length equals 15 residues. Germline CDR1 reads GTSNPN; CDR2 reads SVGIG (reference sequence). CDR3 coding DNA: TGTGCCTGGAGTGGGCGACAGGGGGCTTCTCAGCCCCAGCATTTT. Amino acids: CAWSGRQGASQPQHF.

Many counts were recorded for this clone. The chain joins TRBV12-5 to TRBJ2-5; possibly TRBD1 for D (6 bases). V was cut by 2 bases and J by 2 bases, with 12 bases left in between. CDR3 length: 15 residues. Looked up from germline, CDR1 is LGHNT and CDR2 is FRNRAP. CDR3 DNA sequence: TGTGCTAGTGGTTTGAGCAGGGGCTCTCAAGAGACCCAGTACTTC. This gives the protein CASGLSRGSQETQYF.

The sample holds a few counts of this clone. The chain joins TRBV4-3 to TRBJ1-2; TRBD1 matches at 9 bases. V trimming: 0 bases; J trimming: 8 bases; junction bases outside the gene matches: 10. The CDR3 is 16 residues long. Germline V gene data show CDR1 as LGHNA and CDR2 as YSLEER. The DNA for the CDR3 is TGCGCCAGCAGCCAAGAACCGACAGGGGGGGCCTGGGGCTACACCTTC. This translates into CASSQEPTGGAWGYTF.

This clone has a handful of counts. J is TRBJ2-1 and V is TRBV5-1, with 8 bases identical to TRBD2. J lost 7 bases, V lost 4 bases, and 7 bases had no gene match. This CDR3 is 14 amino acids long. Looked up from germline, CDR1 is SGHRS and CDR2 is YFSETQ. CDR3 loop: CASSIAGPRNEQFF. As DNA, the CDR3 is TGCGCCAGCAGCATAGCGGGGCCTCGTAATGAGCAGTTCTTC.

V usage is TRBV29-1 and J usage is TRBJ2-4; TRBD2 matches 7 bases. Trimming removed 4 bases from V and 1 base from J; junction bases left unmatched: 7. Germline V gene lookup returns CDR1 SQVTM and CDR2 ANQGSEA. This CDR3 is built from 15 residues. CDR3 protein: CSVAGGSAAKNIQYF. CDR3 nucleotides: TGCAGCGTTGCGGGGGGATCGGCGGCCAAAAACATTCAGTACTTC.

This clone was seen more than once but under ten times. This chain joins TRBV27 and TRBJ2-7, with 9 bases aligning to TRBD1. CDR3 length equals 14 residues. The germline V gene has CDR1 MNHEY and CDR2 SMNVEV (reference sequence). V gave up 10 bases and J gave up 7 bases; unmatched junction bases: 14. CDR3: CATSTRDRDREQYF. The CDR3 DNA sequence: TGTGCCACCTCTACCCGGGACAGGGATAGAGAGCAGTACTTC.

This clone was observed a handful of times. This chain links TRBV7-2 with TRBJ2-7, with 13 bases matching TRBD2. After removal of 5 bases from V and 3 bases from J, the junction contained 10 bases not matched to a gene. The CDR3 extends over 17 amino acids. Germline CDR1 reads SGHTA; CDR2 reads FQGNSA. The CDR3 here is CASSRSGLAGEGYEQYF. The DNA of the CDR3 is TGTGCCAGCAGCCGAAGCGGACTAGCGGGAGAGGGCTACGAGCAGTACTTC.

This chain links TRBV6-1 with TRBJ2-5, with 8 bases lining up with TRBD1. The CDR3 contains 14 residues. Germline V gene sequence: CDR1 MNHNS, CDR2 SASEGT. With V trimmed by 10 bases and J by 5 bases, 12 bases remained unmatched. The CDR3, as DNA: TGTGCCACAGAACAGGGGGTTTCCCTGGAGACCCAGTACTTC. Translated: CATEQGVSLETQYF.

This clone has just a few counts. This chain joins TRBV23-1 and TRBJ2-7; tentatively, D is TRBD1 or TRBD2 (5 bases each). TRBV23-1 is filed as an ORF, its function uncertain. The CDR3 has 13 amino acids. Deletions cut 6 bases from V and 7 bases from J, with 16 bases between. The CDR3: CASRSQGAVEQYV. The CDR3 region has the DNA TGCGCCAGCAGATCCCAGGGAGCCGTGGAGCAGTACGTC.

The V call is TRBV11-2, the J call TRBJ2-1; D is undetermined. This CDR3 has 16 amino acids. Deletions cut 1 base from V and 4 bases from J, with 14 bases between. The germline CDR1 and CDR2 sequences are SGHAT and FQNNGV. The CDR3 coding sequence is TGTGCCAGCAGCTTAGTATGGACCGCAAGTTACAATGAGCAGTTCTTC. Amino acid sequence: CASSLVWTASYNEQFF. Together with reference TRBV11-2 and TRBJ2-1, the CDR3 gives the full variable domain: EAGVAQSPRYKIIEKRQSVAFWCNPISGHATLYWYQQILGQGPKLLIQFQNNGVVDDSQLPKDRFSAERLKGVDSTLKIQPAKLEDSAVYLCASSLVWTASYNEQFFGPGTRLTVL.

The rearrangement uses TRBV19 and TRBJ2-3, with a possible D match to TRBD2 (5 bases). Germline V lookup: CDR1 LNHDA, CDR2 SQIVND (reference sequence). Between the trimmed V and J ends, which lost 10 bases and 3 bases, there was a span of 14 bases. This CDR3 contains 13 residues. CDR3 region: CATKTGSTDTQYF. The DNA of the CDR3 is TGTGCCACAAAGACGGGGTCTACAGATACGCAGTATTTT. Complete variable domain (other parts from reference TRBV19 and TRBJ2-3): DGGITQSPKYLFRKEGQNVTLSCEQNLNHDAMYWYRQDPGQGLRLIYYSQIVNDFQKGDIAEGYSVSREKKESFPLTVTSAQKNPTAFYLCATKTGSTDTQYFGPGTRLTVL.

This clone came up a few times. The chain employs TRBV30 and TRBJ2-7; D perhaps matches TRBD1 (5 bases). Germline CDR1 and CDR2: GTSNPN and SVGIG (reference sequence). The ends were cut back, 5 bases at V and 3 bases at J, with 8 bases in the middle. This CDR3 has 11 amino acids. The CDR3 sequence is CAWGALYEQYF. The CDR3 DNA is TGTGCCTGGGGGGCCCTCTACGAGCAGTACTTC.

This clone was seen a handful of times. V usage is TRBV6-6 and J usage is TRBJ2-5; D unclear. Per the germline V gene, CDR1 is MNHNY and CDR2 is SVGAGI (reference sequence). The CDR3 totals 10 residues. V was pared by 8 bases and J by 4 bases, with 5 bases between. The CDR3: CASFGETQYF. CDR3 DNA sequence: TGTGCCAGCTTTGGAGAGACCCAGTACTTC.

There are a few counts of this clone. J is TRBJ2-3 and V is TRBV15, with TRBD2 matching 7 bases. Germline V gene sequence: CDR1 LNHNV, CDR2 YYDKDF (reference sequence). V gave up 0 bases and J gave up 3 bases; unmatched junction bases: 6. CDR3 length equals 16 residues. The CDR3: CATSRDRLGGTDTQYF. CDR3 DNA: TGTGCCACCAGCAGAGATCGATTGGGAGGGACAGATACGCAGTATTTT.

The V and J genes are TRBV7-9 and TRBJ1-4; 7 bases match TRBD1. The CDR3 consists of 15 residues. Germline loops: CDR1 SEHNR, CDR2 FQNEAQ (reference sequence). V was clipped by 5 bases and J by 5 bases; unmatched bases: 8. CDR3 sequence reads: CASSPGQAQNEKLFF. The CDR3 DNA reads TGTGCCAGCAGCCCCGGACAGGCTCAAAATGAAAAACTGTTTTTT. Full variable domain (missing parts from reference TRBV7-9 and TRBJ1-4): DTGVSQNPRHKITKRGQNVTFRCDPISEHNRLYWYRQTLGQGPEFLTYFQNEAQLEKSRLLSDRFSAERPKGSFSTLEIQRTEQGDSAMYLCASSPGQAQNEKLFFGSGTQLSVL.

This clone was seen repeatedly, ten times or more. Other DNA sequences in this specimen translate into the identical CDR3. The chain recombines TRBV29-1 with TRBJ2-7; the D call may be TRBD1 or TRBD2 (5 bases each). The V gene lost 4 bases and the J gene lost 2 bases, with 6 bases spanning the gap. In germline, CDR1 is SQVTM, CDR2 ANQGSEA. The CDR3 spans 11 residues. CDR3: CSVGGTYEQYF. CDR3 DNA sequence: TGCAGCGTTGGGGGGACCTACGAGCAGTACTTC.

CDR3 bases: TGTGCCAGCAGCTTAGCAGGGTCGGGGACTGAAGCTTTCTTT. The encoded protein is CASSLAGSGTEAFF. This chain joins TRBV7-2 and TRBJ1-1; D is undetermined. Germline assignment: CDR1 SGHTA and CDR2 FQGNSA. Trimming took 0 bases from V and 5 from J, leaving 10 bases between them. CDR3 length: 14 amino acids.

This clone has a handful of counts. The sample carries other DNA sequences with the same CDR3. The rearrangement uses TRBV29-1 and TRBJ1-2; tentatively, D is TRBD1 (6 bases). V was pared by 6 bases and J by 8 bases, with 19 bases between. This CDR3 spans 13 amino acids. Germline assignment: CDR1 SQVTM and CDR2 ANQGSEA. In nucleotides, the CDR3 is TGCAGCGTATGGGACACAAATCCAGGCGGCTACACCTTC. The encoded protein is CSVWDTNPGGYTF.

This clone was observed a handful of times. The genes are TRBV7-9 and TRBJ2-4, with D unresolved. CDR3 size: 16 residues. The germline V gene has CDR1 SEHNR and CDR2 FQNEAQ (reference sequence). Trimming took 5 bases from V and 1 from J, leaving 15 bases between them. In DNA, the CDR3 is TGTGCCAGCAGCCTGCAGACCTCCCCCGCCAAAAACATTCAGTACTTC. Its translation is CASSLQTSPAKNIQYF.

This clone was counted a few times. Here the CDR3 reads CSVATGGNEQYF. CDR3 nucleotide sequence: TGCAGCGTAGCTACAGGGGGCAACGAGCAGTACTTC. The chain has TRBV29-1 and TRBJ2-7, with 9 positions matching TRBD1. The germline V gene encodes CDR1 SQVTM and CDR2 ANQGSEA. The CDR3 contains 12 residues. Germline trimming cut 6 bases from V and 5 bases from J; bases unmatched to any gene: 5.

In this sample, this clone turned up a few times. The rearrangement joins TRBV4-1 to TRBJ2-1, with D perhaps TRBD1 (6 bases). The CDR3 has 13 residues. CDR1 is MGHRA, CDR2 YSYEKL, per germline. Between the trimmed V and J ends, which lost 4 bases and 4 bases, there was a span of 8 bases. This chain's CDR3 is CASSRTDYNEQFF. The CDR3 DNA reads as TGCGCCAGCAGCCGGACAGATTACAATGAGCAGTTCTTC.

This clone was detected a few times. V gene TRBV7-2 combines with J gene TRBJ2-5; D is unresolved. V lost 6 bases and J lost 5, with 10 bases in between. The CDR3 has 12 residues. The germline V gene has CDR1 SGHTA and CDR2 FQGNSA. CDR3 in DNA: TGTGCCAGCAGGGTATTTCGGGAGACCCAGTACTTC. It specifies CASRVFRETQYF.